These T cell receptor beta chains were read from a single sample in a study of cytomegalovirus exposure and HLA in healthy donors. The assay was immunoSEQ multiplex PCR, and TCRdb's table has in-frame clones only and misses some. Of around 110,000 clones detected, approximately 80% appear once; the ten largest clones hold roughly 3.9%. The specimen was PBMCs. The receptors here all came from a male donor in good health and CMV-seronegative. Both conserved end residues are part of each CDR3. D genes are given only for firm matches. Only part of the rows carry a size: once, few, many, or a class if the clone is expanded.

CDR3aa,CDR3nt,v_gene,abundance,d_gene,j_gene
CASSLEIAGGADTQYF,TGCGCCAGCAGCTTGGAAATAGCGGGAGGGGCAGATACGCAGTATTTT,TRBV5-1,NA,TRBD2,TRBJ2-3
CASSLIYEQYF,TGTGCCAGCAGTCTAATTTACGAGCAGTACTTC,TRBV28,NA,NA,TRBJ2-7
CSVEFSDRVLGGEAFF,TGCAGCGTTGAATTCAGTGACAGGGTTTTGGGGGGTGAAGCTTTCTTT,TRBV29-1,NA,TRBD1,TRBJ1-1
CASSLRQAEENSNQPQHF,TGCGCCAGCAGCCTTAGACAGGCGGAGGAAAATAGCAATCAGCCCCAGCATTTT,TRBV4-1,NA,NA,TRBJ1-5
CASSLAGNEQFF,TGCGCCAGCAGCTTGGCGGGCAATGAGCAGTTCTTC,TRBV5-1,NA,NA,TRBJ2-1
CASSSHGLAEKYNEQFF,TGTGCCAGCAGCTCCCACGGACTAGCGGAGAAGTACAATGAGCAGTTCTTC,TRBV7-6,NA,TRBD2,TRBJ2-1
CASSSLAVGHTQYF,TGTGCCAGCAGCTCCCTAGCGGTGGGCCATACGCAGTATTTT,TRBV11-3,NA,TRBD2,TRBJ2-3
CASSPSGTDTQYF,TGTGCCAGCAGCCCATCGGGCACAGATACGCAGTATTTT,TRBV9,NA,NA,TRBJ2-3
CASSPPDREGGYTF,TGTGCCAGCAGTCCCCCGGACAGGGAGGGAGGCTACACCTTC,TRBV28,NA,TRBD1,TRBJ1-2
CASSLMTEYYEQYF,TGTGCCAGCAGCTTAATGACAGAATACTACGAGCAGTACTTC,TRBV7-2,NA,NA,TRBJ2-7
CASSEARLAGRHNEQFF,TGTGCCAGCAGTGAGGCCCGACTAGCGGGCAGACACAATGAGCAGTTCTTC,TRBV6-1,NA,TRBD2,TRBJ2-1
CASSALADTNNEQFF,TGTGCCAGCAGCGCACTAGCGGACACAAACAATGAGCAGTTCTTC,TRBV7-8,NA,TRBD2,TRBJ2-1
CARAQGQATNEKLFF,TGCGCCAGAGCCCAGGGACAGGCAACTAATGAAAAACTGTTTTTT,TRBV23-1,few,TRBD1,TRBJ1-4
CASSKRGEAFF,TGTGCCAGCAGTAAGCGGGGTGAAGCTTTCTTT,TRBV27,NA,NA,TRBJ1-1
CASSTLAEGGTDTQYF,TGTGCCAGCAGCACACTAGCGGAGGGGGGCACAGATACGCAGTATTTT,TRBV7-9,NA,TRBD2,TRBJ2-3
CASSLPQQRETQYF,TGTGCCAGCAGTTTGCCTCAACAACGAGAGACCCAGTACTTC,TRBV27,NA,NA,TRBJ2-5
CAKGLPSTDTQYF,TGTGCCAAAGGACTACCAAGCACAGATACGCAGTATTTT,TRBV2,NA,NA,TRBJ2-3
CASSFWGADQPQHF,TGTGCCAGCAGTTTTTGGGGAGCGGATCAGCCCCAGCATTTT,TRBV27,once,NA,TRBJ1-5
CASTGGYGYTF,TGTGCCAGTACAGGGGGCTATGGCTACACCTTC,TRBV6-5,NA,TRBD1,TRBJ1-2
CAWSVSSGRIDEQFF,TGTGCCTGGAGTGTAAGTAGCGGGAGAATCGATGAGCAGTTCTTC,TRBV30,NA,TRBD2,TRBJ2-1
CAWSVFSRGSPLNEQFF,TGTGCCTGGAGTGTGTTTTCCAGGGGCTCCCCCCTCAATGAGCAGTTCTTC,TRBV30,NA,NA,TRBJ2-1
CAWSHGQKGDTEAFF,TGTGCCTGGAGTCACGGACAAAAGGGGGACACTGAAGCTTTCTTT,TRBV30,NA,NA,TRBJ1-1
CASSLAGTGDQPQHF,TGCGCCAGCAGCTTGGCCGGGACAGGGGATCAGCCCCAGCATTTT,TRBV5-1,NA,TRBD1,TRBJ1-5
CASSPPDPPYEQYF,TGTGCCAGCAGCCCGCCAGATCCCCCGTACGAGCAGTACTTC,TRBV5-4,NA,NA,TRBJ2-7
CASSQGNTEAFF,TGTGCCAGCAGTCAGGGAAACACTGAAGCTTTCTTT,TRBV27,NA,NA,TRBJ1-1
CSAPMDRDISGTQYF,TGCAGCGCCCCCATGGACCGGGACATCAGCGGGACCCAGTACTTC,TRBV29-1,NA,NA,TRBJ2-5
CASSLLLAERTDTQYF,TGCGCCAGCAGCTTACTACTAGCGGAACGCACAGATACGCAGTATTTT,TRBV5-1,NA,TRBD2,TRBJ2-3
CASSHTSGKRPSYNEQFF,TGCGCCAGCAGTCACACTAGCGGGAAGAGGCCCTCCTACAATGAGCAGTTCTTC,TRBV23-1,NA,TRBD2,TRBJ2-1
CASSIPAGVSEAFF,TGTGCCAGTAGTATACCAGCAGGGGTGAGTGAAGCTTTCTTT,TRBV19,NA,NA,TRBJ1-1
CASSESSRNEQFF,TGCGCCAGCAGTGAGTCTTCGCGCAATGAGCAGTTCTTC,TRBV10-1,once,NA,TRBJ2-1
CASSSRRDSLSSYEQYF,TGTGCCAGCAGCAGCAGACGAGACTCCCTCAGCTCCTACGAGCAGTACTTC,TRBV7-9,once,NA,TRBJ2-7
CASRGKTGGAAGANVLTF,TGTGCCAGCAGGGGCAAGACAGGGGGCGCTGCTGGGGCCAACGTCCTGACTTTC,TRBV11-2,NA,TRBD1,TRBJ2-6
CASSPTSGSYNEQFF,TGCGCCAGCAGCCCTACTAGCGGATCGTACAATGAGCAGTTCTTC,TRBV5-1,NA,TRBD2,TRBJ2-1
CASSLTRTGRETQYF,TGTGCCAGCAGCTTAACCAGGACAGGGCGGGAGACCCAGTACTTC,TRBV7-3,NA,TRBD1,TRBJ2-5
CASSRPGQTHQYF,TGTGCCAGCAGCCGCCCGGGACAGACCCACCAGTATTTT,TRBV6-5,NA,TRBD1,TRBJ2-3
CSVKTGTAGSYEQYF,TGCAGCGTGAAGACAGGTACCGCCGGCTCCTACGAGCAGTACTTC,TRBV29-1,NA,NA,TRBJ2-7
CASSRQVTYEQYF,TGTGCCAGCAGCCGACAGGTGACCTACGAGCAGTACTTC,TRBV2,NA,NA,TRBJ2-7